A single sample is the source of the 9 T cell receptor beta chains below, sequenced in a study of blood T cell repertoires in COVID-19. Sequenced by immunoSEQ multiplex PCR; TCRdb stores in-frame clones only, minus some. This table holds more than 95,000 clones, approximately 90% found once. Sequenced sample: peripheral blood. The receptors were sampled from a human donor in a cohort sampled during active COVID-19.

The chain joins TRBV7-9 to TRBJ2-7, with a possible D match to TRBD1 (6 bases). Trimming removed 5 bases from V and 7 bases from J, with 15 bases in between. Looked up from germline, CDR1 is SEHNR and CDR2 is FQNEAQ (reference sequence). CDR3 length: 13 amino acids. Here the CDR3 DNA reads TGTGCCAGCAGCACGAGGACAGCTTGGGAGCAGTACTTC. It translates to CASSTRTAWEQYF.

The CDR3 nucleotides are TGCAGTGCTAGTGGACAGCTCAATCAGCCCCAGCATTTT. Its protein product is CSASGQLNQPQHF. The gene calls are TRBV20-1 and TRBJ1-5; weak D call: TRBD1 (6 bases). Germline V lookup: CDR1 DFQATT, CDR2 SNEGSKA (reference sequence). V was cut by 3 bases and J by 3 bases, with 9 bases left in between. CDR3 length: 13 amino acids.

The rearrangement links TRBV28 to TRBJ2-5, with D possibly TRBD2 on 6 matching bases. CDR3 length equals 15 residues. V was pared by 3 bases and J by 3 bases, with 14 bases between. The germline V gene encodes CDR1 MDHEN and CDR2 SYDVKM. As DNA, the CDR3 is TGTGCCAGCAGTTTTCGCGGGGCTGAGAAAGAGACCCAGTACTTC. Protein sequence: CASSFRGAEKETQYF. Using reference TRBV28 and TRBJ2-5 for the parts outside the CDR3, the full variable domain is DVKVTQSSRYLVKRTGEKVFLECVQDMDHENMFWYRQDPGLGLRLIYFSYDVKMKEKGDIPEGYSVSREKKERFSLILESASTNQTSMYLCASSFRGAEKETQYFGPGTRLLVL.

The CDR3 DNA sequence: TGTGCCAGCAGCGCCTACAGGGCTTCGATCTATGGCTACACCTTC. Its translation: CASSAYRASIYGYTF. This chain joins TRBV7-9 and TRBJ1-2; D perhaps matches TRBD1 (6 bases). CDR3 length: 15 amino acids. V gave up 5 bases and J gave up 4 bases, with 17 bases separating them. CDR1 SEHNR and CDR2 FQNEAQ come from the germline V gene (reference sequence).

The chain combines TRBV4-2 with TRBJ2-7, with 9 bases aligning to TRBD1. J gave up 6 bases and V 0 bases, and 6 bases lay outside the gene matches. This CDR3 is 15 amino acids long. CDR1 is LGHNA and CDR2 is YNFKEQ in the germline V gene. The CDR3: CASSQETGGQSEQYF. CDR3 sequence (DNA): TGTGCCAGCAGCCAAGAGACAGGGGGACAGAGCGAGCAGTACTTC.

The chain is built from TRBV21-1 and TRBJ2-5; the D call TRBD1 from the table was never checked on the DNA. TRBV21-1 is shown as a pseudogene. The CDR3 covers 22 residues. DNA of the CDR3: TGTGCCAGCAGCAAAGAGACCCCCGGGTCCGGGTCTAGGGACAAAAACCAAGAGACCCAGTACTTC. As protein: CASSKETPGSGSRDKNQETQYF.

The J gene is TRBJ1-2, the V gene TRBV16; no reliable D call. V lost 0 bases, J lost 6 bases, and 14 bases lay in between. The CDR3 runs to 15 residues. From germline, CDR1 is KGHSY and CDR2 FQNENV. The CDR3 sequence is CASSQSARQVNGYTF. The CDR3, as DNA: TGTGCCAGCAGCCAATCGGCTCGGCAGGTCAATGGCTACACCTTC.

This chain uses TRBV5-8 with TRBJ1-6, with 7 bases that match TRBD1. CDR1 and CDR2 from the germline V gene are SGHTS and YDEGEE. The junction had 7 bases not matched to a gene; V was cut back by 6 bases and J by 7 bases. This CDR3 is 14 amino acids long. CDR3 nucleotide sequence: TGTGCCAGCATCGGAACAGGGGCCAATTCACCCCTCCACTTT. This encodes CASIGTGANSPLHF.

The chain has TRBV6-5 and TRBJ1-5; D not certain. Germline CDR1 is MNHEY and CDR2 is SVGAGI. The CDR3 totals 13 residues. V lost 4 bases and J lost 5, with 9 bases in between. The CDR3 region is CASSLNRYQPQHF. CDR3 in DNA: TGTGCCAGCAGTTTAAACAGATATCAGCCCCAGCATTTT.